These 10 T cell receptor beta chains originate from one sample sequenced in a study of blood T cells in healthy people across ages. A J-beta primer mix and a sample-barcoded 5' primer were used in a second PCR of about 7 to 12 cycles. One entry per CDR3 protein results from TCRdb running MiXCR on the 5' RACE reads. The data show approximately 1,700,000 distinct CDR3 sequences, roughly two fifths seen once. Sequences were obtained from blood. The receptors shown here come from a human donor in good health.

J is TRBJ2-1 and V is TRBV5-1; 7 bases fit TRBD2. CDR1 SGHRS and CDR2 YFSETQ come from the germline V gene. The CDR3 is made up of 18 amino acids. J lost 7 bases, V lost 0 bases, and 16 bases had no gene match. The CDR3 nucleotides are TGCGCCAGCAGCTTGGAATCTATCTGGGAGGGTCGGCGAAATGAGCAGTTCTTC. It codes for CASSLESIWEGRRNEQFF.

The V call is TRBV2, the J call TRBJ2-3; a possible D gene is TRBD2 (5 bases). Germline CDR1 is SNHLY and CDR2 is FYNNEI. With 7 bases removed from V and 2 bases from J, the gap between germline ends came to 10 bases. CDR3 length: 13 amino acids. In DNA, the CDR3 is TGTGCCAGCAATCGGGGAACCACAGATACGCAGTATTTT. It translates to CASNRGTTDTQYF.

The rearrangement joins TRBV7-9 to TRBJ1-2; D gene ambiguous. In germline, CDR1 is SEHNR, CDR2 FQNEAQ (reference sequence). CDR3 length: 13 amino acids. V was pared by 3 bases and J by 7 bases, with 12 bases between. DNA of the CDR3: TGTGCCAGCAGCTTCGATGGGTTGATTGGCTACACCTTC. Translated, it gives CASSFDGLIGYTF.

Of note for this clonotype: Possible read error: a much larger clone is one base away. The chain links TRBV12-3 or TRBV12-4 to TRBJ1-1, with a weak D call TRBD1 (6 bases). The CDR3 extends over 13 amino acids. Trimming stripped 6 bases from V and 1 base from J, with 9 bases between. For the CDR3, the DNA is TGTGCCAGCAGGCAACAGGGGAACACTGAAGCTTTCTTT. Translation gives CASRQQGNTEAFF.

The chain combines TRBV7-9 with TRBJ2-5; D might be TRBD2 (6 bases). CDR1 and CDR2 from the germline V gene are SEHNR and FQNEAQ (reference sequence). The CDR3 runs to 16 residues. Trimming left V 6 bases short and J 4 bases short, with 21 bases between. Here the CDR3 reads CASSPLGAMEGETQYF. The CDR3 DNA reads TGTGCCAGCAGTCCCTTAGGGGCGATGGAGGGAGAGACCCAGTACTTC.

The V call is TRBV12-3 or TRBV12-4, the J call TRBJ2-3, with 7 bases that match TRBD1. V trimming: 9 bases; J trimming: 2 bases; junction bases outside the gene matches: 5. The CDR3 length is 13 residues. CDR3 residues: CASGQGVTDTQYF. The CDR3 DNA is TGTGCCAGTGGGCAGGGGGTCACAGATACGCAGTATTTT.

The rearrangement joins TRBV27 to TRBJ2-6; D is ambiguous. The CDR3 runs 15 residues. Germline CDR1 is MNHEY and CDR2 is SMNVEV (reference sequence). Trimming removed 3 bases at V and 0 bases at J, with 6 bases between. CDR3 amino acids: CASSFLSSGANVLTF. DNA of the CDR3: TGTGCCAGCAGTTTTCTCAGCTCTGGGGCCAACGTCCTGACTTTC.

The genes are TRBV28 and TRBJ1-6; a weak D match, TRBD1 (6 bases). Trimming cost V 3 bases and J 16 bases, with 16 bases left between them. This CDR3 has 13 residues. The germline V gene has CDR1 MDHEN and CDR2 SYDVKM. CDR3 coding DNA: TGTGCCAGCAGTTTTATCTCCGGACAGATGCTCCACTTT. Translated: CASSFISGQMLHF.

This clonotype appeared a few times. V usage is TRBV6-5 and J usage is TRBJ2-4, with D perhaps TRBD1 (6 bases). With 8 bases removed from V and 13 bases from J, the gap between germline ends came to 21 bases. Germline loops: CDR1 MNHEY, CDR2 SVGAGI. The CDR3 totals 13 residues. The DNA for the CDR3 is TGTGCCAGCGGGAACAGGGTTCTGGGGGAGCAGTACTTC. This sequence encodes CASGNRVLGEQYF.

This chain connects TRBV3-1 to TRBJ2-5, with D possibly matching TRBD2 (6 bases). Trimming pared 1 base from V and 3 bases from J, leaving 18 bases between. The CDR3 contains 17 residues. Per germline, CDR1 LGHDT and CDR2 YNNKEL (reference sequence). The CDR3 here is CASSQVGAGGRKETQYF. The CDR3 nucleotides read TGTGCCAGCAGCCAAGTCGGGGCCGGGGGACGAAAAGAGACCCAGTACTTC.